Presented here are 28 T cell receptor beta chains from one specimen sequenced in a study of T-cell reconstitution after alpha-beta-depleted transplantation in children. Preparation of the TCRbeta library was carried out with unique molecular identifiers. Each CDR3 protein is one row after TCRdb ran MiXCR on the PCR reads. Of some 120,000 distinct CDR3 sequences listed, more than 20% are singletons. The input for sequencing was PBMCs, mostly from graft donor cells, taken 180 days after TCRalphabeta/CD19-depleted stem cell transplant. These receptors were obtained from a male patient aged 2-15 years who had a stem cell transplant for chronic granulomatous disease, so the T cells may come from the graft donor.

CDR3 bases: TGCAGTGCTAGCGGGGCGGGAGAAATTTCGGATACGCAGTATTTT. Translating gives CSASGAGEISDTQYF. This chain uses TRBV20-1 with TRBJ2-3; 7 nucleotides agree with TRBD2. Losses at the gene ends were 3 bases for V and 6 bases for J; bases not matched to a gene: 12. The CDR3 is 15 amino acids. Germline assignment: CDR1 DFQATT and CDR2 SNEGSKA (reference sequence).

With respect to this clonotype: The junction shows a germline mismatch at one end, possibly a read error. This chain joins TRBV2 and TRBJ1-2; D not certain. CDR1 and CDR2 (germline): SNHLY, FYNNEI. The CDR3 consists of 11 residues. The CDR3 region is CASSEDRVLAF. The CDR3 DNA is TGTGCCAGCAGTGAAGATAGGGTGCTGGCCTTC.

This chain links TRBV7-2 with TRBJ2-3; tentative D call: TRBD1 (6 bases). The V end lost 5 bases, the J end lost 4 bases, and 16 bases lay between the germline ends. Germline loops: CDR1 SGHTA, CDR2 FQGNSA. There are 15 residues in the CDR3. The CDR3 DNA reads as TGTGCCAGCAGCCCACCGTTGCCAGGGGCAGATACGCAGTATTTT. As protein: CASSPPLPGADTQYF.

This clonotype was seen only a few times. The V call is TRBV12-3 or TRBV12-4, the J call TRBJ1-6, with D possibly TRBD1 on 6 matching bases. With 6 bases removed from V and 6 bases from J, the gap between germline ends came to 15 bases. The CDR3 length is 15 residues. The CDR3 here is CASSPEGQSNSPLHF. CDR3 DNA: TGTGCCAGCAGCCCTGAGGGACAAAGTAATTCACCCCTCCACTTT.

This chain links TRBV24-1 with TRBJ2-3, with D uncertain. The V gene lost 3 bases and the J gene lost 4 bases, with 13 bases spanning the gap. Germline V gives CDR1 KGHDR, CDR2 SFDVKD. The CDR3 totals 15 residues. CDR3 DNA: TGTGCCACCAGTGATCCAGCCCAAGTAGCAGATACGCAGTATTTT. Residues: CATSDPAQVADTQYF.

This clonotype was counted ten times or more. The chain carries TRBV20-1 and TRBJ2-5, with D possibly TRBD2 on 5 matching bases. Trimming removed 2 bases at V and 1 base at J, with 8 bases between. The germline V gene encodes CDR1 DFQATT and CDR2 SNEGSKA (reference sequence). This CDR3 region has 13 residues. CDR3 coding DNA: TGCAGTGCTAGACGCCTAGCCCAAGAGACCCAGTACTTC. This translates into CSARRLAQETQYF.

This chain links TRBV4-2 with TRBJ2-3; D uncertain. The ends were cut back, 1 base at V and 3 bases at J, with 11 bases in the middle. CDR3 size: 15 residues. Germline V lookup: CDR1 LGHNA, CDR2 YNFKEQ. The CDR3 DNA reads as TGTGCCAGCAGCCAAGTTGGGGATTTGACAGATACGCAGTATTTT. Its protein is CASSQVGDLTDTQYF.

The chain carries TRBV20-1 and TRBJ1-3; a weak D match, TRBD1 (6 bases). CDR3 length equals 17 residues. Germline V gene lookup returns CDR1 DFQATT and CDR2 SNEGSKA (reference sequence). V was clipped by 5 bases and J by 0 bases, with 20 bases between them. DNA of the CDR3: TGCAGTGCTGGGAGAGTTAGCACAGGGAGCTCTGGAAACACCATATATTTT. Its translation is CSAGRVSTGSSGNTIYF.

Ten or more counts support this clonotype. This chain uses TRBV5-1 with TRBJ1-1; D not resolved. This CDR3 is 13 amino acids long. Germline V gene data show CDR1 as SGHRS and CDR2 as YFSETQ. Deletions cut 5 bases from V and 3 bases from J, with 11 bases between. CDR3 sequence: CASSRGRDTEAFF. CDR3 in DNA: TGCGCCAGCAGTCGAGGCCGGGACACTGAAGCTTTCTTT.

This sequence joins TRBV5-6 and TRBJ1-5; D is ambiguous. CDR3 length: 13 residues. Trimming took off 1 base at V and 2 bases at J, with 4 bases between the two ends. Looked up from germline, CDR1 is SGHDT and CDR2 is YYEEEE. The CDR3 region is CASSLQGNQPQHF. The CDR3 region has the DNA TGTGCCAGCAGCTTGCAAGGCAATCAGCCCCAGCATTTT.

Many counts were recorded for this clonotype. The chain is built from TRBV12-3 or TRBV12-4 and TRBJ1-1; 8 bases align to TRBD1. CDR3 length: 14 amino acids. V dropped 6 bases and J dropped 1; count of bases not matched to a gene: 4. The CDR3 DNA reads as TGTGCCAGCAGGACCGGGACAGGGAACACTGAAGCTTTCTTT. This codes for CASRTGTGNTEAFF.

This clonotype was found a few times. This rearrangement joins TRBV7-2 to TRBJ1-1; 10 bases map to TRBD1. The germline CDR1 and CDR2 sequences are SGHTA and FQGNSA. V lost 0 bases and J lost 9; bases outside the gene matches: 4. This CDR3 is built from 14 residues. In nucleotides, the CDR3 is TGTGCCAGCAGCTTAGCGGGACAGGGGATACAAGCTTTCTTT. Translated, it gives CASSLAGQGIQAFF.

This clonotype was picked up many times. The J gene is TRBJ2-3, the V gene TRBV29-1; TRBD1 might be the D (5 bases). Per the germline V gene, CDR1 is SQVTM and CDR2 is ANQGSEA. CDR3 length equals 16 residues. The germline V and J ends were trimmed by 5 bases and 1 base, with 19 bases remaining between them. The CDR3, as DNA: TGCAGCGTTCCGTCTTCGGCAGGGATAGGCACAGATACGCAGTATTTT. It encodes CSVPSSAGIGTDTQYF.

This clonotype was seen more than once but under ten times. A read error may explain this, as a much larger clone is one base away. The chain recombines TRBV20-1 with TRBJ2-1; the D gene is possibly TRBD1 (6 bases). The CDR3 extends over 13 amino acids. Per the germline V gene, CDR1 is DFQATT and CDR2 is SNEGSKA (reference sequence). This CDR3 is CTADRFSYNEQFF. The CDR3 nucleotides read TGCACTGCCGACAGGTTCTCCTACAATGAGCAGTTCTTC.

The V and J genes are TRBV6-2 or TRBV6-3 and TRBJ2-1, with TRBD2 as a possible D gene (5 bases). Trimming took off 5 bases at V and 9 bases at J, with 17 bases between the two ends. CDR3 length: 14 amino acids. Germline V lookup: CDR1 MNHEY, CDR2 SVGEGT. The CDR3 coding sequence is TGTGCCAGCAGTAACCCCGTACTAGAGGGTGAGCAGTTCTTC. This gives the protein CASSNPVLEGEQFF.

This clonotype was seen repeatedly, ten times or more. This chain links TRBV20-1 with TRBJ2-7; tentative D call: TRBD2 (6 bases). Trimming pared 4 bases from V and 2 bases from J, leaving 9 bases between. Germline lookup yields CDR1 DFQATT and CDR2 SNEGSKA (reference sequence). The CDR3 contains 12 residues. In nucleotides, the CDR3 is TGCAGTGCTAAGGAGGGGCCCTACGAGCAGTACTTC. Amino acid sequence: CSAKEGPYEQYF.

The chain recombines TRBV20-1 with TRBJ2-1; TRBD1 or TRBD2 may be the D gene (5 bases each). The germline V gene encodes CDR1 DFQATT and CDR2 SNEGSKA (reference sequence). The V and J ends lost 3 bases and 8 bases respectively, with 11 bases between them. CDR3 length equals 12 residues. CDR3 in DNA: TGCAGTGCTAGTGAGGGGTTGGATGAGCAGTTCTTC. Translation: CSASEGLDEQFF.

This clonotype has only a few counts. The rearrangement links TRBV7-2 to TRBJ2-3; 10 nucleotides agree with TRBD1. This CDR3 comprises 15 residues. J lost 3 bases, V lost 5 bases, and 5 bases had no gene match. Germline-derived CDR1 and CDR2 are SGHTA and FQGNSA. The CDR3: CASSEDRGMTDTQYF. Here the CDR3 DNA reads TGTGCCAGCAGCGAGGACAGGGGGATGACAGATACGCAGTATTTT.

On this clonotype itself: The junction shows a germline mismatch at one end, possibly a read error. The rearrangement uses TRBV6-4 and TRBJ2-6; D may correspond to TRBD1 or TRBD2 (5 bases each). Germline lookup yields CDR1 MRHNA and CDR2 SNTAGT. This CDR3 has 16 amino acids. CDR3 residues: CASSDSTGSGANGLTF. The CDR3 DNA reads as TGTGCCAGCAGTGACTCCACAGGTTCCGGGGCCAACGGCCTGACTTTC.

This clonotype was seen at least ten times. The CDR3 DNA sequence: TGCGCCAGCGCGGGGTGGCTAGCGGGAGCAGATACGCAGTATTTT. It specifies CASAGWLAGADTQYF. The J gene is TRBJ2-3, the V gene TRBV5-1; 10 nucleotides line up with TRBD2. This CDR3 has 15 residues. With V trimmed by 7 bases and J by 4 bases, 9 bases remained unmatched. The germline CDR1 and CDR2 sequences are SGHRS and YFSETQ. Complete variable domain (other parts from reference TRBV5-1 and TRBJ2-3): KAGVTQTPRYLIKTRGQQVTLSCSPISGHRSVSWYQQTPGQGLQFLFEYFSETQRNKGNFPGRFSGRQFSNSRSEMNVSTLELGDSALYLCASAGWLAGADTQYFGPGTRLTVL.

This clonotype was observed at least ten times. The V call is TRBV7-8, the J call TRBJ2-4; 9 bases agree with TRBD1. Looked up from germline, CDR1 is SGHVS and CDR2 is FQNEAQ. CDR3 length: 12 residues. J lost 8 bases, V lost 5 bases, and 1 base had no gene match. CDR3 residues: CASSRDRDIQYF. CDR3 in DNA: TGTGCCAGCAGCCGGGACAGGGACATTCAGTACTTC. Complete variable domain (other parts from reference TRBV7-8 and TRBJ2-4): GAGVSQSPRYKVAKRGQDVALRCDPISGHVSLFWYQQALGQGPEFLTYFQNEAQLDKSGLPSDRFFAERPEGSVSTLKIQRTQQEDSAVYLCASSRDRDIQYFGAGTRLSVL.

This clonotype has a count of ten or more. V and J are TRBV20-1 and TRBJ2-3, with D possibly being TRBD1 or TRBD2 (6 bases each). The germline gives CDR1 DFQATT, CDR2 SNEGSKA (reference sequence). The CDR3 covers 14 residues. Trimming shortened V by 5 bases and J by 6 bases, and 18 bases separated the two germline ends. The CDR3 sequence is CSASEGGPPDTQYF. The CDR3 bases are TGCAGTGCTTCTGAGGGGGGTCCCCCCGATACGCAGTATTTT.

Only a few counts were recorded for this clonotype. The V gene is TRBV20-1, the J gene TRBJ1-1, with 12 bases aligning to TRBD1. From germline, CDR1 is DFQATT and CDR2 SNEGSKA (reference sequence). V lost 5 bases, J lost 0 bases, and 10 bases stayed unmatched. CDR3 length: 17 amino acids. DNA for the CDR3: TGCAGTGCTCTAAGCGGGACAGGGGGCCGCATGAACACTGAAGCTTTCTTT. It is translated as CSALSGTGGRMNTEAFF.

This clonotype was recorded many times. CDR3 sequence: CSASADREFETQYF. Written as DNA, the CDR3 is TGCAGTGCTAGTGCGGACAGGGAATTTGAGACCCAGTACTTC. This chain uses TRBV20-1 with TRBJ2-5; TRBD1 agrees at 8 bases. The CDR3 runs 14 residues. Germline CDR1 DFQATT, CDR2 SNEGSKA (reference sequence). V lost 3 bases, J lost 5 bases, and 8 bases stayed unmatched.

This clonotype has just a few counts. J is TRBJ2-7 and V is TRBV6-1; a possible D gene is TRBD2 (5 bases). Germline CDR1 MNHNS, CDR2 SASEGT. The CDR3 runs to 16 residues. The ends were cut back, 9 bases at V and 4 bases at J, with 25 bases in the middle. The chain's CDR3 is CARRPREPLKEYEQYF. In DNA form, the CDR3 reads TGTGCCAGGAGGCCGAGGGAGCCCCTAAAAGAGTACGAGCAGTACTTC.

This clonotype was seen at least ten times. The chain uses TRBV20-1 and TRBJ2-3; 8 positions match TRBD2. There are 14 residues in the CDR3. Germline CDR1 is DFQATT and CDR2 is SNEGSKA (reference sequence). V lost 2 bases and J lost 1; bases outside the gene matches: 2. CDR3 DNA sequence: TGCAGTGCTAGACCGACTAGCGGCACAGATACGCAGTATTTT. Residues: CSARPTSGTDTQYF.

This rearrangement joins TRBV14 to TRBJ2-3, with D unclear. This CDR3 is 17 amino acids long. Trimming took off 0 bases at V and 2 bases at J, with 15 bases between the two ends. The germline gives CDR1 SGHDN, CDR2 FVKESK. The DNA of the CDR3 is TGTGCCAGCAGCCAAGAAGAGTTGGCCTTCACCACAGATACGCAGTATTTT. Translated, it gives CASSQEELAFTTDTQYF.

The sample holds many counts of this clonotype. This chain links TRBV4-3 with TRBJ2-7, with 7 bases aligning to TRBD2. The CDR3 is 14 residues long. Germline trimming cut 1 base from V and 2 bases from J; bases unmatched to any gene: 2. CDR1 LGHNA and CDR2 YSLEER come from the germline V gene. CDR3 amino acids: CASSQGAGAYEQYF. In DNA, the CDR3 is TGCGCCAGCAGCCAAGGGGCGGGGGCCTACGAGCAGTACTTC.